Listed here is a single TCR beta chain. TCRdb keeps only in-frame clones here, not all; method: immunoSEQ multiplex PCR. The sample lists about 140,000 clones; roughly 92% were seen once. The data are from a study of T cell responses to AZD1222 COVID-19 vaccine. V gave up 3 bases and J gave up 1 base, with 18 bases separating them. The CDR3 is 17 amino acids. Germline lookup yields CDR1 SGHTA and CDR2 FQGNSA. The clonotype comes from an adult in good health. The genes are TRBV7-2 and TRBJ1-2, with D hard to call. Sequenced material: peripheral blood, taken on day 0 of AZD1222 vaccination. The CDR3 DNA reads TGTGCCAGCAGCTTCGGAGGCCGGTCCCGTTATAACTATGGCTACACCTTC. This codes for CASSFGGRSRYNYGYTF.